The rows below give T cell receptor beta chains drawn from one sample of a study of lymphopenia after photon versus proton radiotherapy. Sequencing was performed with immunoSEQ multiplex PCR; in TCRdb, only in-frame clones are kept and a portion is missing. The sample lists 70,000 or so clones, roughly 90% occurring once. Specimen: peripheral blood, collected from a patient treated with photon-based radiotherapy. Every receptor here comes from a middle-aged woman with cholangiocarcinoma. Each CDR3 is given with its conserved first and last residue. Each record gives: CDR3 DNA, CDR3 protein, J gene, V gene, D gene, clone size. A D gene is named only where the DNA matches it firmly. Some rows mark clone size as missing; the rest say once, few, many or name a class of expanded clone.

cdr3_nt: TGTGCCAGCAGTTTATTAGGCAGAGAGTCCCAAGAAGCTTTCTTT
cdr3_aa: CASSLLGRESQEAFF
j_call: TRBJ1-1
v_call: TRBV27
d_call: NA
clone_size: once

cdr3_nt: TGCAGCGTATCAACGGGACAGGCCTACGAGCAGTACTTC
cdr3_aa: CSVSTGQAYEQYF
j_call: TRBJ2-7
v_call: TRBV29-1
d_call: TRBD1
clone_size: NA

cdr3_nt: TGCGCCAGCGGGACGGACAGGGGAGGAGGAGCTTTCTTT
cdr3_aa: CASGTDRGGGAFF
j_call: TRBJ1-1
v_call: TRBV5-1
d_call: TRBD1
clone_size: NA

cdr3_nt: TGTGCCAGCAGTGAAGACGCTATGGTTTTAACAGATACGCAGTATTTT
cdr3_aa: CASSEDAMVLTDTQYF
j_call: TRBJ2-3
v_call: TRBV2
d_call: NA
clone_size: NA

cdr3_nt: TGTGCCAGCAGCATTTCGTATTCCTACGAGCAGTACTTC
cdr3_aa: CASSISYSYEQYF
j_call: TRBJ2-7
v_call: TRBV7-3
d_call: NA
clone_size: NA

cdr3_nt: TGCGCCAGCAGCTTGGGGACTAGCGGGGGGCACAATGAGCAGTTCTTC
cdr3_aa: CASSLGTSGGHNEQFF
j_call: TRBJ2-1
v_call: TRBV5-1
d_call: TRBD2
clone_size: NA

cdr3_nt: TGTGCCAGCTCACCAAAATCCGGGACAGGGAGAATGGTCTCTGAAGCTTTCTTT
cdr3_aa: CASSPKSGTGRMVSEAFF
j_call: TRBJ1-1
v_call: TRBV18
d_call: TRBD1
clone_size: NA

cdr3_nt: TGTGCCAGCAGCGTCGGGGTCCTCTACAATGAGCAGTTCTTC
cdr3_aa: CASSVGVLYNEQFF
j_call: TRBJ2-1
v_call: TRBV9
d_call: NA
clone_size: NA

cdr3_nt: TGTGCCAGCACAGGATCGACCTACGAGCAGTACTTC
cdr3_aa: CASTGSTYEQYF
j_call: TRBJ2-7
v_call: TRBV6-1
d_call: NA
clone_size: few

cdr3_nt: TGTGCCAGCAGTGGGGGTATAAGGTTGGATACGCAGTATTTT
cdr3_aa: CASSGGIRLDTQYF
j_call: TRBJ2-3
v_call: TRBV2
d_call: NA
clone_size: NA

cdr3_nt: TGTGCCAGCAGCTTAGAAGGGAACACTGAAGCTTTCTTT
cdr3_aa: CASSLEGNTEAFF
j_call: TRBJ1-1
v_call: TRBV7-9
d_call: NA
clone_size: NA

cdr3_nt: TGTGCCAGTAGTATCTGGGCAGACCAAAACTATGGCTACACCTTC
cdr3_aa: CASSIWADQNYGYTF
j_call: TRBJ1-2
v_call: TRBV19
d_call: NA
clone_size: NA

cdr3_nt: TGTGCCAGCAGCTTAGACCTGAGCTCCTACGAGCAGTACTTC
cdr3_aa: CASSLDLSSYEQYF
j_call: TRBJ2-7
v_call: TRBV7-9
d_call: NA
clone_size: NA

cdr3_nt: TGCGCCAGCAGTCTCCAGTACAATGAGCAGTTCTTC
cdr3_aa: CASSLQYNEQFF
j_call: TRBJ2-1
v_call: TRBV10-2
d_call: NA
clone_size: NA

cdr3_nt: TGTGCCAGCAGTGAAATCGCCGGGACAGGGGGCAGTTCTGGAAACACCATATATTTT
cdr3_aa: CASSEIAGTGGSSGNTIYF
j_call: TRBJ1-3
v_call: TRBV2
d_call: TRBD1
clone_size: NA

cdr3_nt: TGTGCCAGCAGCATCGGGAAGGACGAAAAACTGTTTTTT
cdr3_aa: CASSIGKDEKLFF
j_call: TRBJ1-4
v_call: TRBV5-4
d_call: NA
clone_size: NA

cdr3_nt: TGTGCCAGCAGGTTTACAGGCGCCCTCACAGATACGCAGTATTTT
cdr3_aa: CASRFTGALTDTQYF
j_call: TRBJ2-3
v_call: TRBV6-5
d_call: NA
clone_size: once

cdr3_nt: TGCGCCAGCAGCCAAGATAGGGCAGCCTATGGCTACACCTTC
cdr3_aa: CASSQDRAAYGYTF
j_call: TRBJ1-2
v_call: TRBV4-1
d_call: NA
clone_size: NA

cdr3_nt: TGTGCCAGCAGTGAACCGGGACTGACCTACGAGCAGTACTTC
cdr3_aa: CASSEPGLTYEQYF
j_call: TRBJ2-7
v_call: TRBV27
d_call: NA
clone_size: NA

cdr3_nt: TGTGCCAGCAGCCCCTGGGGCAGGGGGAAGGTGGGCACTGAAGCTTTCTTT
cdr3_aa: CASSPWGRGKVGTEAFF
j_call: TRBJ1-1
v_call: TRBV11-2
d_call: TRBD1
clone_size: NA

cdr3_nt: TGTGCCAGCAGCGTCTCAGGGAGCTGGGACACCATATATTTT
cdr3_aa: CASSVSGSWDTIYF
j_call: TRBJ1-3
v_call: TRBV9
d_call: NA
clone_size: NA

cdr3_nt: TGTGCCAGCAGAAAGTCCGGGACAGGGCAGATAGAGCAGTACTTC
cdr3_aa: CASRKSGTGQIEQYF
j_call: TRBJ2-7
v_call: TRBV25-1
d_call: TRBD1
clone_size: NA

cdr3_nt: TGTGCCAGCACTGGGGCAGGGACTCCTAGGGAGCAGTTCTTC
cdr3_aa: CASTGAGTPREQFF
j_call: TRBJ2-1
v_call: TRBV27
d_call: NA
clone_size: NA

cdr3_nt: TGTGCCTGGAGTGTGTCCGGGGGCTACGAGCAGTACTTC
cdr3_aa: CAWSVSGGYEQYF
j_call: TRBJ2-7
v_call: TRBV30
d_call: NA
clone_size: NA

cdr3_nt: TGTGCCAGCAGCCCCGGGACAGGGACCCAAGAGACCCAGTACTTC
cdr3_aa: CASSPGTGTQETQYF
j_call: TRBJ2-5
v_call: TRBV11-2
d_call: TRBD1
clone_size: NA

cdr3_nt: TGCAGTGCTAGGGCCGGGACAGAAGCTTTCTTT
cdr3_aa: CSARAGTEAFF
j_call: TRBJ1-1
v_call: TRBV20-1
d_call: NA
clone_size: NA

cdr3_nt: TGTGCCAGCAGCCAGTTGGGCGGGACCTCCAACACTGAAGCTTTCTTT
cdr3_aa: CASSQLGGTSNTEAFF
j_call: TRBJ1-1
v_call: TRBV7-9
d_call: NA
clone_size: NA

cdr3_nt: TGTGCCAGCAGTTACCCAGGACAGGGGACGTTCTTC
cdr3_aa: CASSYPGQGTFF
j_call: TRBJ2-1
v_call: TRBV6-5
d_call: TRBD1
clone_size: NA

cdr3_nt: TGTGCCAGCAGCTTGGGCGGGGACAGGGGGCTGAGCACTGAAGCTTTCTTT
cdr3_aa: CASSLGGDRGLSTEAFF
j_call: TRBJ1-1
v_call: TRBV5-4
d_call: TRBD1
clone_size: NA

cdr3_nt: TGTGCCAGCAGCCCGGCCCAACTTACAGATACGCAGTATTTT
cdr3_aa: CASSPAQLTDTQYF
j_call: TRBJ2-3
v_call: TRBV9
d_call: NA
clone_size: NA

cdr3_nt: TGTGCCAGCAGCCTACAAGGCGGGGGGCGCTCCTACGAGCAGTACTTC
cdr3_aa: CASSLQGGGRSYEQYF
j_call: TRBJ2-7
v_call: TRBV4-2
d_call: TRBD2
clone_size: NA

cdr3_nt: TGCGCCAGCAGCCAAGTGGATATGGGAGTACGGCGGGAGACCCAGTACTTC
cdr3_aa: CASSQVDMGVRRETQYF
j_call: TRBJ2-5
v_call: TRBV4-1
d_call: NA
clone_size: NA

cdr3_nt: TGTGCCAGCAGTTCTTTAGGAGGGGGAGCAACTAACTATGGCTACACCTTC
cdr3_aa: CASSSLGGGATNYGYTF
j_call: TRBJ1-2
v_call: TRBV28
d_call: NA
clone_size: NA

cdr3_nt: TGCGCCAGCAGTGACTATACAGATACGCAGTATTTT
cdr3_aa: CASSDYTDTQYF
j_call: TRBJ2-3
v_call: TRBV10-1
d_call: NA
clone_size: NA

cdr3_nt: TGTGCCAGCGGCCTGAACACTGAAGCTTTCTTT
cdr3_aa: CASGLNTEAFF
j_call: TRBJ1-1
v_call: TRBV28
d_call: NA
clone_size: few

cdr3_nt: TGCGCCAGCAGCTTGAAAGGTCCCGATCTCCTTAGCACAGATACGCAGTATTTT
cdr3_aa: CASSLKGPDLLSTDTQYF
j_call: TRBJ2-3
v_call: TRBV5-1
d_call: NA
clone_size: once

cdr3_nt: TGTGCCAGCAGCCTCAAAACTGGAGGGTGGAATGGTGAAAAACTGTTTTTT
cdr3_aa: CASSLKTGGWNGEKLFF
j_call: TRBJ1-4
v_call: TRBV7-9
d_call: NA
clone_size: NA

cdr3_nt: TGCGCCAGCAGCTTGCGGCCCCGACAGGGGTCCACAGATACGCAGTATTTT
cdr3_aa: CASSLRPRQGSTDTQYF
j_call: TRBJ2-3
v_call: TRBV5-1
d_call: TRBD1
clone_size: once

cdr3_nt: TGCGCCAGCAGCTTGACCCAGACGAACTCTGGAAACACCATATATTTT
cdr3_aa: CASSLTQTNSGNTIYF
j_call: TRBJ1-3
v_call: TRBV5-1
d_call: NA
clone_size: NA

cdr3_nt: TGTGCCAGCAGCGTAGCCGGGGGGGTGCCGGGTGAGCAGTTCTTC
cdr3_aa: CASSVAGGVPGEQFF
j_call: TRBJ2-1
v_call: TRBV9
d_call: TRBD2
clone_size: NA